Listed below are T cell receptor beta chains from one sample, sequenced in a study of cytomegalovirus exposure and HLA in healthy donors. Some clones are missing from TCRdb's copy, which holds only in-frame ones; the method was immunoSEQ multiplex PCR. Among about 120,000 clones, over 60% were seen once, and the ten largest hold approximately 4.3%. Sequencing input: PBMCs. The receptors were sampled from a young man in good health and CMV-seropositive. CDR3s include the opening cysteine and the closing phenylalanine or tryptophan. The D gene is left open where the match is weak. Expanded clones are given a class, and other clones once, few, many or no size at all.

CDR3 protein: CASSLQRDTYNEQFF
CDR3 DNA: TGTGCCAGCAGCTTACAGCGGGACACCTACAATGAGCAGTTCTTC
J gene: TRBJ2-1
clone size: once
V gene: TRBV11-2
D gene: NA

CDR3 protein: CASSPPLAKNSQYF
CDR3 DNA: TGTGCCAGCTCACCACCGCTAGCCAAAAACAGTCAGTACTTC
J gene: TRBJ2-4
clone size: few
V gene: TRBV18
D gene: NA

CDR3 protein: CASSFSPGSGANVLTF
CDR3 DNA: TGTGCCAGCAGTTTTAGTCCGGGGTCTGGGGCCAACGTCCTGACTTTC
J gene: TRBJ2-6
clone size: few
V gene: TRBV27
D gene: NA

CDR3 protein: CASRSWGGSYEQYF
CDR3 DNA: TGTGCCAGTAGGTCTTGGGGGGGATCCTACGAGCAGTACTTC
J gene: TRBJ2-7
clone size: NA
V gene: TRBV19
D gene: TRBD2

CDR3 protein: CASASGRMIETQYF
CDR3 DNA: TGTGCCAGCGCGAGCGGGAGGATGATAGAGACCCAGTACTTC
J gene: TRBJ2-5
clone size: NA
V gene: TRBV6-6
D gene: TRBD2

CDR3 protein: CASTLGASGRGSYNEQFF
CDR3 DNA: TGTGCCAGCACACTAGGGGCTAGCGGGAGAGGGTCCTACAATGAGCAGTTCTTC
J gene: TRBJ2-1
clone size: NA
V gene: TRBV9
D gene: TRBD2

CDR3 protein: CAISEFLQSGELFF
CDR3 DNA: TGTGCCATCAGTGAGTTTTTACAGTCCGGGGAGCTGTTTTTT
J gene: TRBJ2-2
clone size: NA
V gene: TRBV10-3
D gene: NA

CDR3 protein: CASSNGQGETQYF
CDR3 DNA: TGTGCCAGCAGTAACGGACAGGGGGAGACCCAGTACTTC
J gene: TRBJ2-5
clone size: NA
V gene: TRBV27
D gene: TRBD1

CDR3 protein: CASSYGQGSQPQHF
CDR3 DNA: TGTGCCAGCAGTTACGGGCAGGGGAGCCAGCCCCAGCATTTT
J gene: TRBJ1-5
clone size: NA
V gene: TRBV6-6
D gene: NA

CDR3 protein: CARRRGQGYEQYF
CDR3 DNA: TGTGCCAGGCGTCGGGGACAGGGATACGAGCAGTACTTC
J gene: TRBJ2-7
clone size: few
V gene: TRBV2
D gene: TRBD1

CDR3 protein: CASSYRDRSSYEQYF
CDR3 DNA: TGTGCCAGCAGCTACCGGGACAGGAGCTCCTACGAGCAGTACTTC
J gene: TRBJ2-7
clone size: NA
V gene: TRBV5-6
D gene: TRBD1

CDR3 protein: CASSLSSHNSQYF
CDR3 DNA: TGTGCCAGCAGCTTGAGTTCCCACAACAGTCAGTACTTC
J gene: TRBJ2-4
clone size: few
V gene: TRBV7-9
D gene: NA

CDR3 protein: CASMGLAHTDTQYF
CDR3 DNA: TGTGCCAGCATGGGACTAGCCCACACGGATACGCAGTATTTT
J gene: TRBJ2-3
clone size: NA
V gene: TRBV6-1
D gene: TRBD2

CDR3 protein: CASSPQGPYNEQFF
CDR3 DNA: TGCGCCAGCAGCCCTCAGGGGCCTTACAATGAGCAGTTCTTC
J gene: TRBJ2-1
clone size: NA
V gene: TRBV4-3
D gene: NA

CDR3 protein: CASSQGTGANEKLFF
CDR3 DNA: TGCGCCAGCAGCCAAGGGACAGGGGCTAATGAAAAACTGTTTTTT
J gene: TRBJ1-4
clone size: few
V gene: TRBV4-3
D gene: TRBD1

CDR3 protein: CASSLPPAGSTDTQYF
CDR3 DNA: TGTGCCAGCAGCTTACCCCCAGCGGGGAGCACAGATACGCAGTATTTT
J gene: TRBJ2-3
clone size: NA
V gene: TRBV7-9
D gene: TRBD2

CDR3 protein: CASRPVLEDGYTF
CDR3 DNA: TGTGCCAGCCGACCCGTTCTTGAGGATGGCTACACCTTC
J gene: TRBJ1-2
clone size: NA
V gene: TRBV18
D gene: NA

CDR3 protein: CASSQVLGTGGNEQFF
CDR3 DNA: TGTGCCAGCAGCCAAGTATTGGGGACAGGGGGCAATGAGCAGTTCTTC
J gene: TRBJ2-1
clone size: NA
V gene: TRBV4-2
D gene: TRBD1

CDR3 protein: CASSFVTGATNEKLFF
CDR3 DNA: TGTGCCAGCAGTTTTGTGACAGGGGCAACTAATGAAAAACTGTTTTTT
J gene: TRBJ1-4
clone size: NA
V gene: TRBV28
D gene: TRBD1

CDR3 protein: CASSPQSGGDEKLFF
CDR3 DNA: TGTGCCAGCAGTCCACAATCAGGGGGTGATGAAAAACTGTTTTTT
J gene: TRBJ1-4
clone size: NA
V gene: TRBV28
D gene: TRBD1